One and the same sample provided the 16 T cell receptor beta chains below, sequenced in a study of T-cell reconstitution after alpha-beta-depleted transplantation in children. It was with unique molecular identifiers that the TCRbeta library was prepared. Via MiXCR, TCRdb re-called the PCR reads, giving one row per CDR3 protein. The sample shows roughly 220,000 distinct CDR3 sequences, around 12% of them seen only once. The sequencing here drew on PBMCs from the stem cell graft donor, taken from the stem cell graft. The receptor source for this set is a human donor who donated a stem cell graft to a child with acute lymphoblastic leukemia.

This clonotype appeared many times. This chain connects TRBV7-2 to TRBJ2-5, with 10 positions matching TRBD2. The ends lost 3 bases at V and 4 bases at J; junction bases unmatched: 5. Germline V gene data show CDR1 as SGHTA and CDR2 as FQGNSA. The CDR3 runs 15 residues. The CDR3 region is CASSFPSGRRETQYF. CDR3 DNA sequence: TGTGCCAGCAGCTTTCCTAGCGGGAGACGAGAGACCCAGTACTTC.

There are many counts of this clonotype. The chain recombines TRBV4-1 with TRBJ1-2, with D perhaps TRBD1 (5 bases). CDR1 is MGHRA and CDR2 is YSYEKL in the germline V gene. With 1 base removed from V and 2 bases from J, the gap between germline ends came to 14 bases. The CDR3 spans 16 residues. The CDR3 DNA reads as TGCGCCAGCAGCCAAGTTCCGGGGCCTCCCAACTATGGCTACACCTTC. Residues: CASSQVPGPPNYGYTF.

In its sample, this clonotype was seen many times. This chain uses TRBV7-9 with TRBJ2-3; 8 bases fit TRBD2. This CDR3 is 16 amino acids long. Germline V gene data show CDR1 as SEHNR and CDR2 as FQNEAQ (reference sequence). Unmatched junction bases numbered 6, after V lost 4 bases and J lost 0 bases. CDR3 amino acids: CASSSAGGTSTDTQYF. The CDR3 DNA reads TGTGCCAGCAGCTCTGCGGGAGGAACTAGCACAGATACGCAGTATTTT. Based on the CDR3 plus reference TRBV7-9 and TRBJ2-3, the full variable domain is DTGVSQNPRHKITKRGQNVTFRCDPISEHNRLYWYRQTLGQGPEFLTYFQNEAQLEKSRLLSDRFSAERPKGSFSTLEIQRTEQGDSAMYLCASSSAGGTSTDTQYFGPGTRLTVL.

This clonotype has only a few counts. The chain carries TRBV20-1 and TRBJ2-3; tentatively, D is TRBD2 (5 bases). Germline V CDR1 and CDR2: DFQATT, SNEGSKA (reference sequence). V was pared by 6 bases and J by 7 bases, with 17 bases between. The CDR3 has 13 amino acids. In nucleotides, the CDR3 is TGCAGTGCGCTCCCCCCCGGCGGGCATACGCAGTATTTT. Translating gives CSALPPGGHTQYF.

This clonotype was counted many times. The rearrangement uses TRBV29-1 and TRBJ2-7; 12 nucleotides match TRBD1. Germline V gene sequence: CDR1 SQVTM, CDR2 ANQGSEA. The ends lost 0 bases at V and 5 bases at J; junction bases unmatched: 11. This CDR3 has 17 residues. CDR3: CSVEDRGDRGRSHEQYF. The CDR3 DNA is TGCAGCGTTGAAGATCGGGGGGACAGGGGGCGATCGCACGAGCAGTACTTC.

This clonotype has ten or more counts. The chain uses TRBV5-5 and TRBJ2-1; D might be TRBD1 or TRBD2, each matching 5 bases. The germline V gene encodes CDR1 SGHKS and CDR2 YYEKEE (reference sequence). Trimming stripped 4 bases from V and 7 bases from J, with 9 bases between. The CDR3 is made up of 12 amino acids. CDR3 in DNA: TGTGCCAGCAGCCCCGGGACGAATGAGCAGTTCTTC. Translated: CASSPGTNEQFF.

At least ten counts were recorded for this clonotype. The J gene is TRBJ2-3, the V gene TRBV9; 9 bases are shared with TRBD2. The CDR3 covers 17 residues. CDR1 SGDLS and CDR2 YYNGEE come from the germline V gene. The ends lost 3 bases at V and 2 bases at J; junction bases unmatched: 10. The CDR3 sequence is CASSATTGTSLTDTQYF. The DNA of the CDR3 is TGTGCCAGCAGCGCTACCACCGGGACTAGCCTCACAGATACGCAGTATTTT.

This clonotype was observed at least ten times. The chain carries TRBV5-1 and TRBJ2-1; D ambiguous. This CDR3 has 11 residues. Trimming shortened V by 4 bases and J by 8 bases, and 7 bases separated the two germline ends. Looked up from germline, CDR1 is SGHRS and CDR2 is YFSETQ. The CDR3: CASSPGHEQFF. DNA for the CDR3: TGCGCCAGCAGCCCGGGCCATGAGCAGTTCTTC.

There are many counts of this clonotype. The chain links TRBV15 to TRBJ1-5; perhaps TRBD1 as D (5 bases). The V and J ends lost 2 bases and 2 bases respectively, with 13 bases between them. The CDR3 consists of 16 residues. Germline CDR1 is LNHNV and CDR2 is YYDKDF (reference sequence). The CDR3, as DNA: TGTGCCACCAGCAGACGTCTACCGACAGGCAATCAGCCCCAGCATTTT. Protein sequence: CATSRRLPTGNQPQHF.

This clonotype occurred a few times. The chain links TRBV29-1 to TRBJ2-7, with TRBD2 identical over 7 bases. CDR1 and CDR2 from the germline V gene are SQVTM and ANQGSEA. The CDR3 runs 14 residues. The J segment lost 5 bases and the V segment lost 4 bases, leaving 11 bases of the junction unmatched. For the CDR3, the DNA is TGCAGCGTTGCTGGTGCGGGGGAGTTTGACGAGCAGTACTTC. Translation: CSVAGAGEFDEQYF.

The J gene is TRBJ1-1, the V gene TRBV5-1; D ambiguous. Germline V gives CDR1 SGHRS, CDR2 YFSETQ. V lost 2 bases and J 3 bases, leaving 14 bases between the germline ends. This CDR3 spans 15 amino acids. CDR3 residues: CASSFTGNMYTEAFF. The CDR3 nucleotides read TGCGCCAGCAGCTTTACGGGAAACATGTACACTGAAGCTTTCTTT.

This chain connects TRBV5-1 to TRBJ2-3; TRBD1 or TRBD2 may be the D gene (5 bases each). This CDR3 has 14 residues. The germline V and J ends were trimmed by 5 bases and 5 bases, with 15 bases remaining between them. The V gene's germline CDR1 is SGHRS and CDR2 YFSETQ. As DNA, the CDR3 is TGCGCCAGCAGGACCGGGACGGTGCGAGATACGCAGTATTTT. Its protein product is CASRTGTVRDTQYF.

This clonotype has at least ten counts. DNA for the CDR3: TGCAGCGTCTCCCTTTATAATGGCTACACCTTC. It translates to CSVSLYNGYTF. The V gene is TRBV29-1, the J gene TRBJ1-2, with D unclear. V dropped 6 bases and J dropped 6 bases, with 11 bases sitting between them. In germline, CDR1 is SQVTM, CDR2 ANQGSEA. The CDR3 has 11 amino acids.

This clonotype was found many times. The V gene is TRBV20-1, the J gene TRBJ1-2; D is possibly TRBD1 (6 bases). The CDR3 runs to 14 residues. CDR1 is DFQATT and CDR2 is SNEGSKA in the germline V gene (reference sequence). V was pared by 1 base and J by 5 bases, with 14 bases between. CDR3 loop: CSARAQGHRYGYTF. CDR3 coding DNA: TGCAGTGCTAGAGCTCAGGGGCATCGGTATGGCTACACCTTC.

This clonotype was recorded a few times. V and J are TRBV3-1 and TRBJ1-5, with D uncertain. This CDR3 has 17 amino acids. Germline values: CDR1 LGHDT, CDR2 YNNKEL (reference sequence). V gave up 11 bases and J gave up 0 bases, with 23 bases separating them. CDR3 region: CASSPGWRVSSNQPQHF. DNA of the CDR3: TGTGCCTCCTCACCCGGCTGGAGGGTTTCTAGCAATCAGCCCCAGCATTTT.

This clonotype was counted many times. The chain combines TRBV7-8 with TRBJ1-1; 8 nucleotides align to TRBD1. V lost 4 bases to trimming and J lost 5 bases; unmatched junction nucleotides: 9. From germline, CDR1 is SGHVS and CDR2 FQNEAQ. The CDR3 extends over 15 amino acids. The CDR3 spells CASSSLDREGTEAFF. Here the CDR3 DNA reads TGTGCCAGCAGCTCCTTGGACAGGGAGGGAACTGAAGCTTTCTTT.